A selection of T cell receptor beta chains follows, all from one sample in a study of T cells after yellow fever vaccination. Using its own MiXCR run on the 5' RACE reads, TCRdb lists one record per CDR3 protein. In the table there are about 350,000 distinct CDR3 sequences, roughly 8.3% of which are singletons. The sequences come from PBMCs, collected about 41 days after the first yellow fever vaccination. The receptors here all came from a man younger than 30 who received the YFV17D yellow fever vaccine. Each CDR3 is given with its conserved first and last residue. A D gene is named only where the DNA matches it firmly. Size values are once, few and many counts, or a class for expanded clones, and some rows have none.

TRBJ1-4	TRBV12-3/TRBV12-4	-	-	CASSFSINEKLFF	TGTGCCAGCAGTTTTAGTATTAATGAAAAACTGTTTTTT
TRBJ2-3	TRBV28	many	TRBD2	CASSSSGGAGTDTQYF	TGTGCCAGCAGTTCAAGCGGGGGGGCCGGAACAGATACGCAGTATTTT
TRBJ1-5	TRBV29-1	-	-	CSVVAGNQPQHF	TGCAGCGTTGTGGCCGGCAATCAGCCCCAGCATTTT
TRBJ1-3	TRBV4-1	-	-	CASSQGRGGNTIYF	TGCGCCAGCAGCCAAGGAAGGGGTGGGAACACCATATATTTT
TRBJ2-1	TRBV5-5	-	TRBD2	CASSSGGSGAYEQFF	TGTGCCAGCAGCTCAGGAGGTAGCGGGGCTTATGAGCAGTTCTTC
TRBJ2-5	TRBV9	-	-	CASSGSVSETQYF	TGTGCCAGCAGCGGTAGTGTGTCGGAGACCCAGTACTTC
TRBJ2-1	TRBV28	few	TRBD1	CASIDRAAYNEQFF	TGTGCCAGCATAGACAGGGCCGCCTACAATGAGCAGTTCTTC
TRBJ2-7	TRBV9	many	TRBD1	CASSRGGQGTYEQYF	TGTGCCAGCAGCCGGGGAGGACAGGGGACCTACGAGCAGTACTTC
TRBJ1-2	TRBV12-3/TRBV12-4	once	-	CASSPRHYYGYTF	TGTGCCAGCAGCCCTAGACACTACTATGGCTACACCTTC
TRBJ2-2	TRBV4-1	few	-	CASSLGTRQSTGELFF	TGCGCCAGCAGCCTGGGTACAAGGCAAAGCACCGGGGAGCTGTTTTTT
TRBJ2-1	TRBV12-3/TRBV12-4	few	TRBD2	CASSPLAGLTNEQFF	TGTGCCAGCAGCCCGCTAGCGGGGCTTACCAATGAGCAGTTCTTC
TRBJ1-1	TRBV3-1	-	TRBD1	CASSRGQGVNTEAFF	TGTGCCAGCAGCCGGGGACAGGGGGTGAACACTGAAGCTTTCTTT
TRBJ2-2	TRBV7-8	few	TRBD1	CASSLYRGNTGELFF	TGTGCCAGCAGCTTATACAGGGGGAACACCGGGGAGCTGTTTTTT
TRBJ1-1	TRBV30	few	TRBD1	CAWSVGQGTEAFF	TGTGCCTGGAGTGTAGGACAGGGCACTGAAGCTTTCTTT
TRBJ2-2	TRBV6-5	-	TRBD1	CASSYRGQGPPGELFF	TGTGCCAGCAGTTATAGGGGACAGGGACCCCCCGGGGAGCTGTTTTTT
TRBJ2-5	TRBV7-9	many	-	CASSSSGETQYF	TGTGCCAGCAGCTCGTCGGGGGAGACCCAGTACTTC
TRBJ2-4	TRBV19	-	-	CASRFGGGGEFLKNIQYF	TGTGCCAGCAGATTCGGGGGAGGGGGGGAGTTCCTCAAAAACATTCAGTACTTC
TRBJ1-3	TRBV20-1	-	-	CCATPGGPLSGNTIYF	TGCTGTGCGACCCCCGGAGGGCCCCTCTCTGGAAACACCATATATTTT
TRBJ2-3	TRBV10-2	-	TRBD1	CASSENRGLTDTQYF	TGCGCCAGCAGTGAGAACAGGGGGCTTACAGATACGCAGTATTTT
TRBJ2-4	TRBV6-2/TRBV6-3	few	-	CASSYSALNIQYF	TGTGCCAGCAGTTATTCCGCGCTAAACATTCAGTACTTC
TRBJ2-1	TRBV5-1	-	TRBD2	CASSFGGLEGFNEQFF	TGCGCCAGCAGCTTTGGCGGACTAGAGGGTTTCAATGAGCAGTTCTTC
TRBJ2-1	TRBV4-2	few	TRBD2	CASSRTSGGFDYNEQFF	TGTGCCAGCAGCCGGACTAGCGGGGGGTTCGACTACAATGAGCAGTTCTTC
TRBJ1-6	TRBV12-3/TRBV12-4	many	TRBD1	CASRTGTGVNSPLHF	TGTGCCAGCCGTACCGGGACAGGGGTTAATTCACCCCTCCACTTT
TRBJ1-2	TRBV9	-	-	CASSVAVNYGYTF	TGTGCCAGCAGCGTCGCAGTCAACTATGGCTACACCTTC
TRBJ2-1	TRBV4-2	-	-	CASSQDPQVGQFF	TGTGCCAGCAGCCAAGACCCTCAGGTTGGGCAGTTCTTC
TRBJ2-5	TRBV20-1	many	TRBD2	CSAFSGGGYQETQYF	TGCAGTGCTTTTAGTGGCGGGGGGTACCAAGAGACCCAGTACTTC
TRBJ2-3	TRBV3-1	-	-	CASSQRGTDTQYF	TGTGCCAGCAGCCAAAGGGGAACAGATACGCAGTATTTT
TRBJ1-1	TRBV6-1	-	TRBD1	CASSLRTGRITEAFF	TGTGCCAGCAGTCTTAGGACAGGCCGGATCACTGAAGCTTTCTTT
TRBJ2-3	TRBV6-5	few	-	CASSYDFSTDTQYF	TGTGCCAGCAGTTACGATTTTAGCACAGATACGCAGTATTTT
TRBJ2-1	TRBV12-5	few	-	CASGLAGPLYNEQFF	TGTGCTAGTGGTTTGGCTGGGCCCCTATACAATGAGCAGTTCTTC
TRBJ2-4	TRBV20-1	few	-	CSVAELAKNIQYF	TGCAGCGTCGCAGAGTTAGCCAAAAACATTCAGTACTTC
TRBJ2-7	TRBV7-9	many	-	CASSLAGEQYF	TGTGCCAGCAGCTTAGCCGGCGAGCAGTACTTC
TRBJ1-2	TRBV5-1	many	-	CASSLSTAGYGYTF	TGCGCCAGCAGCTTGTCAACAGCGGGGTATGGCTACACCTTC
TRBJ2-1	TRBV7-6	few	-	CASSHPGGSENEQFF	TGTGCCAGCAGCCACCCCGGGGGTTCAGAAAATGAGCAGTTCTTC
TRBJ1-1	TRBV4-1	-	TRBD1	CASSPGTGTMNTEAFF	TGCGCCAGCAGCCCCGGGACAGGGACGATGAACACTGAAGCTTTCTTT
TRBJ2-4	TRBV18	-	TRBD1	CASSPDRAIQYF	TGTGCCAGCTCACCGGACAGGGCCATTCAGTACTTC
TRBJ2-1	TRBV13	-	-	CASSLGGPDEGEQFF	TGTGCCAGCAGCTTAGGCGGGCCTGACGAGGGTGAGCAGTTCTTC
TRBJ1-3	TRBV7-2	few	-	CASSLTVIAGNTIYF	TGTGCCAGCAGCCTGACAGTTATTGCTGGAAACACCATATATTTT
TRBJ1-4	TRBV20-1	few	-	CSARMGGGEKLFF	TGCAGTGCCCGAATGGGGGGCGGTGAAAAACTGTTTTTT
TRBJ2-1	TRBV7-9	-	TRBD2	CASSLYGSGGQDEQFF	TGTGCCAGCAGCTTATATGGGTCGGGGGGGCAAGATGAGCAGTTCTTC
TRBJ1-3	TRBV5-1	-	-	CASSLVGSVSGNTIYF	TGCGCCAGCAGCTTGGTAGGGTCGGTTTCTGGAAACACCATATATTTT
TRBJ2-2	TRBV20-1	-	-	CSASNPPGTGELFF	TGCAGTGCTAGTAACCCTCCGGGCACCGGGGAGCTGTTTTTT
TRBJ1-2	TRBV12-3/TRBV12-4	few	-	CASSSAGGYTF	TGTGCCAGCAGTTCCGCGGGTGGCTACACCTTC
TRBJ1-1	TRBV29-1	-	-	CSVDGRTATTEAFF	TGCAGCGTTGATGGTAGGACGGCCACCACTGAAGCTTTCTTT
TRBJ2-5	TRBV7-8	-	-	CASNPLAKETQYF	TGTGCCAGCAACCCCCTAGCAAAGGAGACCCAGTACTTC
TRBJ2-1	TRBV2	few	-	CASTGLHNEQFF	TGTGCCAGCACGGGACTCCACAATGAGCAGTTCTTC
TRBJ2-2	TRBV5-6	-	TRBD2	CASSLGGGAELKAGELFF	TGTGCCAGCAGCTTAGGCGGGGGGGCCGAATTGAAGGCCGGGGAGCTGTTTTTT
TRBJ2-6	TRBV4-2	once	TRBD1	CASSRSGQGITTSGANVLTF	TGTGCCAGCAGTCGATCGGGACAGGGTATTACTACCTCTGGGGCCAACGTCCTGACTTTC
TRBJ2-7	TRBV6-5	many	-	CASSYQRTDYEQYF	TGTGCCAGCAGTTACCAAAGGACGGACTACGAGCAGTACTTC
TRBJ2-5	TRBV23-1	few	-	CASSQKGVEETQYF	TGCGCCAGCAGTCAAAAAGGGGTGGAAGAGACCCAGTACTTC
TRBJ2-7	TRBV18	-	-	CASSLKDISLAEQYF	TGTGCCAGCTCCCTTAAGGACATAAGCTTAGCCGAGCAGTACTTC